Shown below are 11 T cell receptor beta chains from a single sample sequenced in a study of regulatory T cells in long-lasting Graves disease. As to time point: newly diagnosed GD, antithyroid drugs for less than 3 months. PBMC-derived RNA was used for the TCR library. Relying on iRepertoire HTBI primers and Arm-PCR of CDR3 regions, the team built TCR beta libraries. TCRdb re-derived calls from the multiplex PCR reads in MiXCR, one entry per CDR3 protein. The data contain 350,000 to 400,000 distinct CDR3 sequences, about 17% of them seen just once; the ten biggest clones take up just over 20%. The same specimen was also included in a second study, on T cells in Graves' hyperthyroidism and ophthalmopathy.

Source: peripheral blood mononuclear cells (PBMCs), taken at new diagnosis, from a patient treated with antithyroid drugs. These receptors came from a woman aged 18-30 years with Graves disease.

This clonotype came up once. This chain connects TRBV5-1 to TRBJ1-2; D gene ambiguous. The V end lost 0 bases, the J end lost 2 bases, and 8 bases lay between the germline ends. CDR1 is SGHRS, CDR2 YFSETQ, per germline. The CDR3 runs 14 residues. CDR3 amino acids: CASSLDHRNYGYTF. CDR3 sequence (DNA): TGCGCCAGCAGCTTGGATCACAGAAACTATGGCTACACCTTC.

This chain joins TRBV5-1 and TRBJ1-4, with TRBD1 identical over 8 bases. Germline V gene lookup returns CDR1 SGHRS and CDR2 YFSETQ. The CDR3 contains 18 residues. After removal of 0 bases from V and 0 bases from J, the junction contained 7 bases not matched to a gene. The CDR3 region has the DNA TGCGCCAGCAGCTTGGGACAGGGGATTTTTTCAACTAATGAAAAACTGTTTTTT. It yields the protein CASSLGQGIFSTNEKLFF. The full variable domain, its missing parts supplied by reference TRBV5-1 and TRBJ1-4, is KAGVTQTPRYLIKTRGQQVTLSCSPISGHRSVSWYQQTPGQGLQFLFEYFSETQRNKGNFPGRFSGRQFSNSRSEMNVSTLELGDSALYLCASSLGQGIFSTNEKLFFGSGTQLSVL.

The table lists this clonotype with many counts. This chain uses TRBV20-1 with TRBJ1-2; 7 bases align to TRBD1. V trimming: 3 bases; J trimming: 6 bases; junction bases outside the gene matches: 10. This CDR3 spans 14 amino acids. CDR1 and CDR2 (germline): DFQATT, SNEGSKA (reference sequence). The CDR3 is CSASGTEFTHGYTF. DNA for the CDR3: TGCAGTGCTAGCGGGACAGAGTTTACCCATGGCTACACCTTC.

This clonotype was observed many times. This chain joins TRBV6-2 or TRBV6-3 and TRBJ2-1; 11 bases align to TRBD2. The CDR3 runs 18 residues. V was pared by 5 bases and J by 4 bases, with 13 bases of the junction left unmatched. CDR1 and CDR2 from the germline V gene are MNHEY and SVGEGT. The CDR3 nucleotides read TGTGCCAGCAGTGAAGCTGGTATCTTAGCGGGAGGGTACAATGAGCAGTTCTTC. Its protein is CASSEAGILAGGYNEQFF.

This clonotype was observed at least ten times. DNA for the CDR3: TGTGCCAGCAGCTTGGGACAGGGCCCCCCCCTGAACACTGAAGCTTTCTTT. It translates to CASSLGQGPPLNTEAFF. The chain links TRBV6-1 to TRBJ1-1; 9 bases agree with TRBD1. From germline, CDR1 is MNHNS and CDR2 SASEGT. The junction had 11 bases not matched to a gene; V was cut back by 6 bases and J by 0 bases. The CDR3 has 17 residues.

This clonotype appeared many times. Written as DNA, the CDR3 is TGTGCCAGCAGGCCCGCGAGCTCCTACGAGCAGTACTTC. This sequence encodes CASRPASSYEQYF. The chain has TRBV27 and TRBJ2-7; no definite D call. CDR3 size: 13 residues. Germline CDR1 reads MNHEY; CDR2 reads SMNVEV (reference sequence). V was trimmed by 6 bases and J by 0 bases, leaving 9 bases between them.

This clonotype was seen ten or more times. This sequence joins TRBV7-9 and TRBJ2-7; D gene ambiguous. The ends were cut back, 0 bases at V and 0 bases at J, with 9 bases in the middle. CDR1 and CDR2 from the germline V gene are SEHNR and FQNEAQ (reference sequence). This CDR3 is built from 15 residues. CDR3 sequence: CASSLAPESSYEQYF. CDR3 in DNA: TGTGCCAGCAGCTTAGCCCCAGAGAGCTCCTACGAGCAGTACTTC.

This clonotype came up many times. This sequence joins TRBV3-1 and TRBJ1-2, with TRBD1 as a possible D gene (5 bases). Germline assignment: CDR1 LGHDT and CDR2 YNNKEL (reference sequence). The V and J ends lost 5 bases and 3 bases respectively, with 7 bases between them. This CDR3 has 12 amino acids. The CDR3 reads CASSTGHYGYTF. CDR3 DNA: TGTGCCAGCAGCACGGGGCACTATGGCTACACCTTC.

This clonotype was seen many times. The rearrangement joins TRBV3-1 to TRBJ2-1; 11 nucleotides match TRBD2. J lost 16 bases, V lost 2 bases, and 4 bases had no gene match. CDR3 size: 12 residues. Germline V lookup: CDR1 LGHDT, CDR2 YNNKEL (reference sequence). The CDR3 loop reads CASSQSSGRAFF. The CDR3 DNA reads TGTGCCAGCAGCCAAAGTAGCGGGAGGGCCTTCTTC.

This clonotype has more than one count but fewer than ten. The DNA of the CDR3 is TGCGCCAGCAGTGAGCGGGGAACCGGGGTTCCCAACGAGCAGTACTTC. Residues: CASSERGTGVPNEQYF. The rearrangement joins TRBV10-2 to TRBJ2-7; D possibly corresponds to TRBD2 (5 bases). Germline CDR1 and CDR2: WSHSY and SAAADI. The ends were cut back, 2 bases at V and 5 bases at J, with 19 bases in the middle. CDR3 length: 16 amino acids.

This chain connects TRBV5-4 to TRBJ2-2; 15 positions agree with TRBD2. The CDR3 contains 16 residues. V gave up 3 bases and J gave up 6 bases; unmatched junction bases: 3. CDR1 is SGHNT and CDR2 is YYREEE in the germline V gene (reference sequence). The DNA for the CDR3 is TGTGCCAGCAGCTCGGGACTAGCGGGAGGCGCCGGGGAGCTGTTTTTT. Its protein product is CASSSGLAGGAGELFF.